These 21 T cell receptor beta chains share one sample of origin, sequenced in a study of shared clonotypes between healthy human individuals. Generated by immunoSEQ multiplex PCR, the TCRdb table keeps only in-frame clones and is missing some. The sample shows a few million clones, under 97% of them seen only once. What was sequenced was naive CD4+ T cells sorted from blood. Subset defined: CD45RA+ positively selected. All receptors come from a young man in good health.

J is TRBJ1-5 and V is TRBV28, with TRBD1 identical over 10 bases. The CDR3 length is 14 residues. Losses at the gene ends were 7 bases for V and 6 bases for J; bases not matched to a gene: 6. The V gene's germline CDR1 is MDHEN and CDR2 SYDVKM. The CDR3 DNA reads TGTGCCAGCACGGGACAGGGGAGTGGTCAGCCCCAGCATTTT. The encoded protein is CASTGQGSGQPQHF.

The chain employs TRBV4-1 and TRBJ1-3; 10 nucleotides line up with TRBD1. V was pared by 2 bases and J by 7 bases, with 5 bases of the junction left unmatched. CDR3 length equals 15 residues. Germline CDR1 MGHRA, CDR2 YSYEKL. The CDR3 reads CASSQWGQGLNTIYF. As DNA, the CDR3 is TGCGCCAGCAGCCAATGGGGACAGGGGTTGAACACCATATATTTT.

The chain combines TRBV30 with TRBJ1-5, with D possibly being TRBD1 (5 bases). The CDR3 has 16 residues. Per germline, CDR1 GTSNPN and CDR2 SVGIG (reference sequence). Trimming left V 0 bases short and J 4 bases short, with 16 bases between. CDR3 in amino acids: CAWSVGAWSENQPQHF. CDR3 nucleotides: TGTGCCTGGAGTGTAGGGGCTTGGTCGGAGAATCAGCCCCAGCATTTT.

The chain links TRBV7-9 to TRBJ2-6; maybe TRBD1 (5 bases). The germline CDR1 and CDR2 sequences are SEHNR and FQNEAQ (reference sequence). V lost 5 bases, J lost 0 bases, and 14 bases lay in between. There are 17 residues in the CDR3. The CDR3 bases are TGTGCCAGCAGCCATCGACTGGGGCTCTCTGGGGCCAACGTCCTGACTTTC. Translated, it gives CASSHRLGLSGANVLTF. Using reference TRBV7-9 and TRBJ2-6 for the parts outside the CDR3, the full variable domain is DTGVSQNPRHKITKRGQNVTFRCDPISEHNRLYWYRQTLGQGPEFLTYFQNEAQLEKSRLLSDRFSAERPKGSFSTLEIQRTEQGDSAMYLCASSHRLGLSGANVLTFGAGSRLTVL.

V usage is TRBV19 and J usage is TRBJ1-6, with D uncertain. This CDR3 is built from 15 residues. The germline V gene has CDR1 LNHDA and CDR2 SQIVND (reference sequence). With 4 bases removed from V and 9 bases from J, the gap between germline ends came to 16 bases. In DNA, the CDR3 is TGTGCCAGTAGTACCACGGCCTTACCGCTTTCACCCCTCCACTTT. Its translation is CASSTTALPLSPLHF.

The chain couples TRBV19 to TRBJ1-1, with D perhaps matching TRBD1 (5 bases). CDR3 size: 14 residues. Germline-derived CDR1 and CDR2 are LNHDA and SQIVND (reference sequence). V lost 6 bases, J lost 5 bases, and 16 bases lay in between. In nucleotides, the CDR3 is TGTGCCAGTAGGGGGGAGAATCCGGGGACTGAAGCTTTCTTT. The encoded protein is CASRGENPGTEAFF.

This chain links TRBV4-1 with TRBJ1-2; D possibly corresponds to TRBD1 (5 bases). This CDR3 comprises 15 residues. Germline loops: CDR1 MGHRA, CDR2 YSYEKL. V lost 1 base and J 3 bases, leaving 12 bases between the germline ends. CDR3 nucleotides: TGCGCCAGCAGCCAAGGGGGGGAGGCCCACTATGGCTACACCTTC. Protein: CASSQGGEAHYGYTF.

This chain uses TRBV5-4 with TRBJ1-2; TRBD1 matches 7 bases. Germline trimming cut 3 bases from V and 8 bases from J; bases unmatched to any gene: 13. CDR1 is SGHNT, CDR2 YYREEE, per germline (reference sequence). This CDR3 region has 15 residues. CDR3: CASSSLGQGVEGYTF. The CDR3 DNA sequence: TGTGCCAGCAGCTCTCTCGGGCAGGGGGTGGAAGGCTACACCTTC. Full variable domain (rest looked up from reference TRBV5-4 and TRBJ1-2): ETGVTQSPTHLIKTRGQQVTLRCSSQSGHNTVSWYQQALGQGPQFIFQYYREEENGRGNFPPRFSGLQFPNYSSELNVNALELDDSALYLCASSSLGQGVEGYTFGSGTRLTVV.

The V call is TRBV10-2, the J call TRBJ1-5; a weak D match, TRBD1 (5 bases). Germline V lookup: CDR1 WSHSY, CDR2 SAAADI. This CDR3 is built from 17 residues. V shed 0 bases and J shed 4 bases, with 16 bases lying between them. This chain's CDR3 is CASSESGPGTRNQPQHF. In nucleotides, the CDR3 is TGCGCCAGCAGTGAGTCGGGACCAGGCACCCGGAATCAGCCCCAGCATTTT.

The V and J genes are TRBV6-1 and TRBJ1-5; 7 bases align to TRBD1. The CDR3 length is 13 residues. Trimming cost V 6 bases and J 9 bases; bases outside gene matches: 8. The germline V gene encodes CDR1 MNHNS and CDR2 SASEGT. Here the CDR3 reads CASREGQTGPQHF. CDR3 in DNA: TGTGCCAGCAGAGAGGGACAGACAGGGCCCCAGCATTTT.

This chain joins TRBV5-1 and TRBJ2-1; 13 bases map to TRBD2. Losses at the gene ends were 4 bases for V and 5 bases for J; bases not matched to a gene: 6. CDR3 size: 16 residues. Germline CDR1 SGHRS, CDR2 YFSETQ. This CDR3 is CASSLGTSGNNNEQFF. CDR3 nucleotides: TGCGCCAGCAGCCTCGGGACTAGCGGGAATAACAATGAGCAGTTCTTC. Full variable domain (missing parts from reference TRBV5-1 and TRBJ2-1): KAGVTQTPRYLIKTRGQQVTLSCSPISGHRSVSWYQQTPGQGLQFLFEYFSETQRNKGNFPGRFSGRQFSNSRSEMNVSTLELGDSALYLCASSLGTSGNNNEQFFGPGTRLTVL.

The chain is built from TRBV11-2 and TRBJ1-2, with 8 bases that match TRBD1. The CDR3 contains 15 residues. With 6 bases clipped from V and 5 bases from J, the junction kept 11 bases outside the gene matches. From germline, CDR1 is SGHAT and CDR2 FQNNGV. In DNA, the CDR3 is TGTGCCAGCAGTCTCCGAACCGGGACAGGTTATGGCTACACCTTC. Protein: CASSLRTGTGYGYTF.

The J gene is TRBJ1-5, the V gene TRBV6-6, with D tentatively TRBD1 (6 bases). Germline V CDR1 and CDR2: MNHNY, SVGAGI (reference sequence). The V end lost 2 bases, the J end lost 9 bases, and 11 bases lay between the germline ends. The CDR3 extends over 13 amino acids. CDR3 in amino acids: CASSYDRSMPQHF. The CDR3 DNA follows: TGTGCCAGCAGTTACGACAGGTCTATGCCCCAGCATTTT.

CDR3 in amino acids: CAIRANTEAFF. In DNA form, the CDR3 reads TGTGCCATAAGGGCGAACACTGAAGCTTTCTTT. This chain connects TRBV10-3 to TRBJ1-1; D remains ambiguous. The CDR3 contains 11 residues. The V and J ends lost 9 bases and 1 base respectively, with 6 bases between them. Germline CDR1 and CDR2: ENHRY and SYGVKD.

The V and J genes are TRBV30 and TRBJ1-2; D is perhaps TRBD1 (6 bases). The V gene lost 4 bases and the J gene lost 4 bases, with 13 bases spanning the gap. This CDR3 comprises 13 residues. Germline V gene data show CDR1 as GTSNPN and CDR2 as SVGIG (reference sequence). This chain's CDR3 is CAWTLGGSYGYTF. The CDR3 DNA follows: TGTGCCTGGACCTTAGGGGGGTCCTATGGCTACACCTTC.

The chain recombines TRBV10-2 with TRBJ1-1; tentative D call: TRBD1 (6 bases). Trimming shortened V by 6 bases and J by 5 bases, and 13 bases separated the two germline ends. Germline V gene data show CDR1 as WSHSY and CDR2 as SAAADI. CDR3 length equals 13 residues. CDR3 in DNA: TGCGCCAGCAGAATAAGGGGGGCGACTGAAGCTTTCTTT. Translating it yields CASRIRGATEAFF.

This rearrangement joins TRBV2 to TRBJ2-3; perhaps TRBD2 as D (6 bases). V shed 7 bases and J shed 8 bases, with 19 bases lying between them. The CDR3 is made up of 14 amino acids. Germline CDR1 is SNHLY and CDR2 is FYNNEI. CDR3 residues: CASTREKGSGTQYF. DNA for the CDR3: TGTGCCAGCACTCGGGAGAAGGGGTCGGGTACGCAGTATTTT.

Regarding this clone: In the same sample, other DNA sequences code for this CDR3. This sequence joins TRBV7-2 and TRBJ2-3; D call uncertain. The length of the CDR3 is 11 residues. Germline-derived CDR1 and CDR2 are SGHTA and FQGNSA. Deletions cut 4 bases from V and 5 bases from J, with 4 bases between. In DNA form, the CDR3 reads TGTGCCAGCAGCTCATTAGATACGCAGTATTTT. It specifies CASSSLDTQYF. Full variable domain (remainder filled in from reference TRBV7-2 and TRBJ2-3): GAGVSQSPSNKVTEKGKDVELRCDPISGHTALYWYRQSLGQGLEFLIYFQGNSAPDKSGLPSDRFSAERTGGSVSTLTIQRTQQEDSAVYLCASSSLDTQYFGPGTRLTVL.

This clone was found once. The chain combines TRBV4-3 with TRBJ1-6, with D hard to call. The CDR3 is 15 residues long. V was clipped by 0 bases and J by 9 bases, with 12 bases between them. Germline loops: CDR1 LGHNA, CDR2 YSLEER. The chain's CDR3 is CASSQDRGYGSPLHF. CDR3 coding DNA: TGCGCCAGCAGCCAAGATAGAGGGTACGGTTCACCCCTCCACTTT.

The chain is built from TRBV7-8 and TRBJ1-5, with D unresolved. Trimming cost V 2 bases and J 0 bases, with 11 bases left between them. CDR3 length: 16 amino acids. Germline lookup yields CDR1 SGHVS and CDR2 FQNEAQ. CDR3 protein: CASSLSGGHSNQPQHF. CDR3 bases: TGTGCCAGCAGCTTAAGCGGCGGTCATAGCAATCAGCCCCAGCATTTT.

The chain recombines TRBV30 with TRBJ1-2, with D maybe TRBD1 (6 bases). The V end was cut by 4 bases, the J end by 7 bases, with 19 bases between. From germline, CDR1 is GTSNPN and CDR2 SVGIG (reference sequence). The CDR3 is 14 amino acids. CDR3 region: CAWIQTGYMGGYTF. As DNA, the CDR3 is TGTGCCTGGATCCAAACAGGGTACATGGGTGGCTACACCTTC.